Listed here is a single T cell receptor beta chain. This record comes from a study of technical replicates of blood from a handful of donors. Repertoires were generated with immunoSEQ multiplex PCR, while TCRdb's copy carries only in-frame clones and drops some. This table has 67,000 or so clones, nearly 97% appearing once. This CDR3 contains 12 residues. Trimming removed 6 bases at V and 5 bases at J, with 10 bases between. Germline V gene sequence: CDR1 MDHEN, CDR2 SYDVKM. V usage is TRBV28 and J usage is TRBJ1-2; a possible D gene is TRBD1 (6 bases). This clonotype was sampled from a human donor in good health. The sequenced material came from T cells isolated from PBMCs. Here the CDR3 reads CASSSRGYGYTF. CDR3 coding DNA: TGTGCCAGCAGCAGTAGGGGGTATGGCTACACCTTC.